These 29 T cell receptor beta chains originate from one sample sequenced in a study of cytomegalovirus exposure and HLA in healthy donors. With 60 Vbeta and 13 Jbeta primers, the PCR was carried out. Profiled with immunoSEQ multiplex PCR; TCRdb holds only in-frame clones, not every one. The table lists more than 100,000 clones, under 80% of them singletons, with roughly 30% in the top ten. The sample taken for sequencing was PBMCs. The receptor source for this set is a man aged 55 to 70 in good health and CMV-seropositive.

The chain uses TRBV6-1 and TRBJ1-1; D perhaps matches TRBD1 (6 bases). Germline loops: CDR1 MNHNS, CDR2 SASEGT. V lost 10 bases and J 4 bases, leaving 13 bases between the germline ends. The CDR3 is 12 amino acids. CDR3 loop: CAILGGPTEAFF. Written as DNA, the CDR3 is TGTGCCATCCTAGGGGGTCCCACTGAAGCTTTCTTT.

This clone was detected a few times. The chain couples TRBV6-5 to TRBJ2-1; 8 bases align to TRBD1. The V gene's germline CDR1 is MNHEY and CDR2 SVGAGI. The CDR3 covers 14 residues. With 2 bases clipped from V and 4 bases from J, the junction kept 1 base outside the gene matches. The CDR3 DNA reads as TGTGCCAGCAGTTACCGACAGGGGTACAATGAGCAGTTCTTC. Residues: CASSYRQGYNEQFF.

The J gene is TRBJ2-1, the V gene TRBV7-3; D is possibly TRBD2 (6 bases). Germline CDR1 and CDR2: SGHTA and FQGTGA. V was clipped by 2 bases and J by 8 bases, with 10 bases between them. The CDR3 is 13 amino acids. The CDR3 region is CASSLQGGDEQFF. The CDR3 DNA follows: TGTGCCAGCAGCTTACAGGGAGGAGATGAGCAGTTCTTC.

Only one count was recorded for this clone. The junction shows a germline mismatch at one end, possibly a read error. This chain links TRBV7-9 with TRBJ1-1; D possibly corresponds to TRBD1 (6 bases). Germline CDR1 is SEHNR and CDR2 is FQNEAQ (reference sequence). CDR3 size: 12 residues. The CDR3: CSSSLVQGEAFF. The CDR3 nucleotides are TGTTCCAGCAGCTTAGTTCAGGGGGAAGCTTTCTTT.

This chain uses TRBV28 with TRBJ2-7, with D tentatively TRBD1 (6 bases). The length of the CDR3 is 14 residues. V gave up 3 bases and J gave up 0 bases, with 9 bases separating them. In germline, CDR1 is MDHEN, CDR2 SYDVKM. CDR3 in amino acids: CASSFFRGSYEQYF. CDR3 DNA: TGTGCCAGCAGTTTTTTCAGGGGCTCCTACGAGCAGTACTTC. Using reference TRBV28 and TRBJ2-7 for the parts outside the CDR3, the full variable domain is DVKVTQSSRYLVKRTGEKVFLECVQDMDHENMFWYRQDPGLGLRLIYFSYDVKMKEKGDIPEGYSVSREKKERFSLILESASTNQTSMYLCASSFFRGSYEQYFGPGTRLTVT.

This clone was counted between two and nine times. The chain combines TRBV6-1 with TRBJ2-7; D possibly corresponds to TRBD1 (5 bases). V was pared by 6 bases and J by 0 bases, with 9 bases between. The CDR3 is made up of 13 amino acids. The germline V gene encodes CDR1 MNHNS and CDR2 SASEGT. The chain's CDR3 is CASRQVLSYEQYF. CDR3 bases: TGTGCCAGCAGACAGGTTCTCTCCTACGAGCAGTACTTC.

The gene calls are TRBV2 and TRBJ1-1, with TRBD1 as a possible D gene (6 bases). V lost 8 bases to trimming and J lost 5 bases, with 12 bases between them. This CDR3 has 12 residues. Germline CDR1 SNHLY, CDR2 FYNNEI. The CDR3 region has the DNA TGTGCCAGCGACAGGTTGGGGACTGAAGCTTTCTTT. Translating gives CASDRLGTEAFF.

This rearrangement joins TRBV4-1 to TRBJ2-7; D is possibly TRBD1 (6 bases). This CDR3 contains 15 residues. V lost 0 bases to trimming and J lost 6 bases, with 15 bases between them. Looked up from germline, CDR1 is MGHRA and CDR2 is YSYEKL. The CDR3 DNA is TGCGCCAGCAGCCAAGATTCACAGGGCGGGCGCGAGCAGTACTTC. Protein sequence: CASSQDSQGGREQYF.

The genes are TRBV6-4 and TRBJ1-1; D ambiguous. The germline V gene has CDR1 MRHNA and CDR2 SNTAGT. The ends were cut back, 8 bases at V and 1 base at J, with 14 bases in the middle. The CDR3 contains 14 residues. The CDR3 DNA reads TGTGCCAGCCGGGGAACAGACTCGAACACTGAAGCTTTCTTT. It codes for CASRGTDSNTEAFF.

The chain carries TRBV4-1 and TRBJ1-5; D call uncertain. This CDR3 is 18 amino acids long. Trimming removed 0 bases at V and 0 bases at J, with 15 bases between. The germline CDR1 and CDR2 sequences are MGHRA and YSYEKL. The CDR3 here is CASSQEFGGVYSNQPQHF. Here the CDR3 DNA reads TGCGCCAGCAGCCAAGAATTCGGCGGGGTCTATAGCAATCAGCCCCAGCATTTT.

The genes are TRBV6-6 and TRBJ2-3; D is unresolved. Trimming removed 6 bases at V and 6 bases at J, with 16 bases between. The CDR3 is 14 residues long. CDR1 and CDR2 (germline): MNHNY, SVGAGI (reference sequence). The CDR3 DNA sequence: TGTGCCAGCAGCCCCACTGGTGTTTTGGATACGCAGTATTTT. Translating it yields CASSPTGVLDTQYF.

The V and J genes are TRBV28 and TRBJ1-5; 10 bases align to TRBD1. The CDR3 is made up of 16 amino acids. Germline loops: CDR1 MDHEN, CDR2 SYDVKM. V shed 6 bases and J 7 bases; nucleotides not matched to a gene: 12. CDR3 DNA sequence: TGTGCCAGCAGCTATTTGACTCGGACAGGGGGACAGCCCCAGCATTTT. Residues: CASSYLTRTGGQPQHF.

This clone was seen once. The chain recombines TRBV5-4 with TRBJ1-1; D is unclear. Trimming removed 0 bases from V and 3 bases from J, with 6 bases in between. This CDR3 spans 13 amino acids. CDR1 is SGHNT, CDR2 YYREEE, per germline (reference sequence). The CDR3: CASSLDTYTEAFF. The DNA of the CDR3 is TGTGCCAGCAGCTTGGACACGTACACTGAAGCTTTCTTT.

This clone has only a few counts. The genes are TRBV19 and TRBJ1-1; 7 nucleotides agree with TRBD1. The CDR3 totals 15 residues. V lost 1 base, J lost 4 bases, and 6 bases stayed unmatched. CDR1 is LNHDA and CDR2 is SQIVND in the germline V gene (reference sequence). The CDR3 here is CASSIGTGGGTEAFF. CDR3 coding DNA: TGTGCCAGTAGTATAGGGACAGGAGGGGGCACTGAAGCTTTCTTT.

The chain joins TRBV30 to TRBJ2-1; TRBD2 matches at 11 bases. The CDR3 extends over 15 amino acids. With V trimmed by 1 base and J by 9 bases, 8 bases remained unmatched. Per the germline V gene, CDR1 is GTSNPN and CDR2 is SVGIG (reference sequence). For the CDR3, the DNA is TGTGCCTGGAGTGGAATGTTAGCGGGGGGGCGTGAGCAGTTCTTC. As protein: CAWSGMLAGGREQFF.

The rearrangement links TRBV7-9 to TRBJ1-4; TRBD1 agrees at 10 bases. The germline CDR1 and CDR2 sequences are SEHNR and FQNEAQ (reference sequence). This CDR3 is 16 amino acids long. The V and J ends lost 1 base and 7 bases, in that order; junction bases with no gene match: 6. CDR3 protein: CASSLGDRGRSEKLFF. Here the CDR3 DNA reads TGTGCCAGCAGCTTAGGGGACAGGGGCCGTAGTGAAAAACTGTTTTTT.

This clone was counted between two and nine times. The CDR3 DNA sequence: TGTGCCACCAGCAGAGCGGGGACAGGGACCCAAGAGACCCAGTACTTC. Amino acid sequence: CATSRAGTGTQETQYF. The chain joins TRBV15 to TRBJ2-5, with 9 bases aligning to TRBD1. J gave up 1 base and V 1 base, and 4 bases lay outside the gene matches. CDR1 and CDR2 (germline): LNHNV, YYDKDF (reference sequence). CDR3 length equals 16 residues.

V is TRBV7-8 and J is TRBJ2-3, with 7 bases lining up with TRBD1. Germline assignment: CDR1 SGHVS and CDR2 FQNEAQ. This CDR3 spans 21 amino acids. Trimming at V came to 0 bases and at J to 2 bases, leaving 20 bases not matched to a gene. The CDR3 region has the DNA TGTGCCAGCAGCTTAGCGCCCGACAGGGAGATTCAAGACGGGGCCACAGATACGCAGTATTTT. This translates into CASSLAPDREIQDGATDTQYF.

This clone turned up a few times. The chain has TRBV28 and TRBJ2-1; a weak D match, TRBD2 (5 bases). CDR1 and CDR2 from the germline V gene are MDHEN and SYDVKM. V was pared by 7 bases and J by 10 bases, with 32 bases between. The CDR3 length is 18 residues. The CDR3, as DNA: TGTGCCAGCAACGACCCTCGTGCTGGGCACCATAGAGGGCGGGAGCAGTTCTTC. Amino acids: CASNDPRAGHHRGREQFF.

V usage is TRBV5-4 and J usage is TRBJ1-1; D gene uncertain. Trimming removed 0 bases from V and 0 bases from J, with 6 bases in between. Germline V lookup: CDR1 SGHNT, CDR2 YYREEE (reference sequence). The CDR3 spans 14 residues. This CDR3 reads CASSLDGMNTEAFF. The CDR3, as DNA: TGTGCCAGCAGCTTGGATGGCATGAACACTGAAGCTTTCTTT.

CDR3 nucleotides: TGCGCCAGCAGTCCCGGACAGGGTGTTGGCTACACCTTC. Its protein is CASSPGQGVGYTF. The rearrangement joins TRBV5-1 to TRBJ1-2; 8 nucleotides agree with TRBD1. After removal of 5 bases from V and 7 bases from J, the junction contained 7 bases not matched to a gene. The CDR3 is 13 amino acids. In germline, CDR1 is SGHRS, CDR2 YFSETQ.

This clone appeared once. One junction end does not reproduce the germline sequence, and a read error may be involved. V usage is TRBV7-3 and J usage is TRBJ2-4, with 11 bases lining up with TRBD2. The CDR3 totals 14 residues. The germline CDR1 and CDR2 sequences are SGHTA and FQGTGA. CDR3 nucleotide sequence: TGTGCCAGCAGCTTTAGCGGGAGGGCTAACAGTCAGTACTTC. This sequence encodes CASSFSGRANSQYF.

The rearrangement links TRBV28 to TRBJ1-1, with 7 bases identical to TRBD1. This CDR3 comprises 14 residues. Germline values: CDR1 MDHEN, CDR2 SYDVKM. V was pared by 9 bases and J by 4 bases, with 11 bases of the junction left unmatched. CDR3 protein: CASFGQGGSTEAFF. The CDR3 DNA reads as TGTGCCAGTTTTGGGCAGGGGGGTAGCACTGAAGCTTTCTTT.

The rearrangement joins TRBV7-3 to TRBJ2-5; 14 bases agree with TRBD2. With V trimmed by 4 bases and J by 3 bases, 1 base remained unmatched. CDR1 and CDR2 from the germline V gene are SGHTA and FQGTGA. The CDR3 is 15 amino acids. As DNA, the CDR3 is TGTGCCAGCAGCTCGGGACTAGCGGGGGAAGAGACCCAGTACTTC. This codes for CASSSGLAGEETQYF.

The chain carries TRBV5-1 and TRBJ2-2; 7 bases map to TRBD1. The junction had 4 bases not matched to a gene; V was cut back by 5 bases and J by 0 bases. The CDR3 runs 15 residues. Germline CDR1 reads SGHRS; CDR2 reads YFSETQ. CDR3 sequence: CASSWDSPNTGELFF. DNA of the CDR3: TGCGCCAGCAGTTGGGACAGCCCGAACACCGGGGAGCTGTTTTTT.

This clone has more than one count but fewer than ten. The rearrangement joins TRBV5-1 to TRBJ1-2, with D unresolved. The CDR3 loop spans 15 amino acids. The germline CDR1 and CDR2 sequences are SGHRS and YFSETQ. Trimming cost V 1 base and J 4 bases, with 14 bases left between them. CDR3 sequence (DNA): TGCGCCAGCAGCTTGAGCGGACTCACTGGCTATGGCTACACCTTC. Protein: CASSLSGLTGYGYTF.

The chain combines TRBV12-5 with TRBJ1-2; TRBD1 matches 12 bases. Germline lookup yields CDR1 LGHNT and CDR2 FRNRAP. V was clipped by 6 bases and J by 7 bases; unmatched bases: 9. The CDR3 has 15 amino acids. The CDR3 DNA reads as TGTGCTAGTGGCCCTGGGGACAGGGGGCAGTCTGGCTACACCTTC. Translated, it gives CASGPGDRGQSGYTF.

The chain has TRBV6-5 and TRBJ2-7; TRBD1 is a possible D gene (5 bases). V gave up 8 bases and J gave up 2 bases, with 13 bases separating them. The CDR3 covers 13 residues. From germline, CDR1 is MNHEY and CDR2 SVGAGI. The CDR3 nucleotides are TGTGCCAGCCCTCACAGGTCGGCCTACGAGCAGTACTTC. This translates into CASPHRSAYEQYF.

The chain's CDR3 is CASSHDTGGPEQFF. The DNA of the CDR3 is TGTGCCAGCAGCCATGATACAGGGGGCCCTGAGCAGTTCTTC. This chain joins TRBV14 and TRBJ2-1, with 9 bases that match TRBD1. Germline CDR1 SGHDN, CDR2 FVKESK. V lost 3 bases to trimming and J lost 9 bases; unmatched junction nucleotides: 6. This CDR3 spans 14 amino acids. The variable domain in full, completed from reference TRBV14 and TRBJ2-1, reads EAGVTQFPSHSVIEKGQTVTLRCDPISGHDNLYWYRRVMGKEIKFLLHFVKESKQDESGMPNNRFLAERTGGTYSTLKVQPAELEDSGVYFCASSHDTGGPEQFFGPGTRLTVL.